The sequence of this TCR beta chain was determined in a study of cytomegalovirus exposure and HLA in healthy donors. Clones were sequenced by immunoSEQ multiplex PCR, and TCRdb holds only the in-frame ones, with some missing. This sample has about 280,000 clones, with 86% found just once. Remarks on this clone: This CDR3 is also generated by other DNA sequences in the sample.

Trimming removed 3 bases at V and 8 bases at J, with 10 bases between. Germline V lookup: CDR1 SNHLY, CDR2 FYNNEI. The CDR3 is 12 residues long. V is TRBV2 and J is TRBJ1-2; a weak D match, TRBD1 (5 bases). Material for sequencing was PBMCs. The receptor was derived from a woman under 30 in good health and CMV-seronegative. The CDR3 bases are TGTGCCAGCAGTGACAGGGTGAGGGGCTACACCTTC. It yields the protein CASSDRVRGYTF.